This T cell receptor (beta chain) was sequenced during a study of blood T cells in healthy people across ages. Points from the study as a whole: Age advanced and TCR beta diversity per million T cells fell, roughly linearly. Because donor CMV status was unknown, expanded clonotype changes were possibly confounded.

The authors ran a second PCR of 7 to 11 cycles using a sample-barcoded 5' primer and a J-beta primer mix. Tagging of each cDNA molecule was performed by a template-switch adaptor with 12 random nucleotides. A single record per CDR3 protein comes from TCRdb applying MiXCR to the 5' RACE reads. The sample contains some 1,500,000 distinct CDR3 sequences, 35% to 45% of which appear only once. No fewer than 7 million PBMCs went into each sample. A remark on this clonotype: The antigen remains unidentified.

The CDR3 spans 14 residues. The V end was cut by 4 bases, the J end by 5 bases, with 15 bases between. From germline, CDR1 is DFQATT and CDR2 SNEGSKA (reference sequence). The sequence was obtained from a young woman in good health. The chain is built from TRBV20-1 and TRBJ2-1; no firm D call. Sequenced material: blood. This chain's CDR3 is CSAIPVYPNNEQFF. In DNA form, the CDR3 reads TGCAGTGCTATCCCAGTGTATCCTAACAATGAGCAGTTCTTC.